This T cell receptor (beta chain) was sequenced for a study of beta chain features in type 1 diabetes. Concerning this clone itself: Its antigen is undetermined.

All of the isolated RNA was reverse transcribed, so expressed TCRB transcripts were sequenced. TCRdb's table, derived via immunoSEQ multiplex PCR, lists solely in-frame clones and lacks some. The sample includes approximately 140,000 clones, around 9% seen only once; the top ten take approximately 0.7%. Study-level points and caveats: Type 1 diabetes patients had moderately but significantly shorter TCRB CDR3s in all four CD4+ subsets.

The V gene's germline CDR1 is SGHRS and CDR2 YFSETQ. Trimming pared 4 bases from V and 2 bases from J, leaving 18 bases between. The CDR3 has 16 amino acids. The clonotype comes from a man between 25 and 39 years old with type 1 diabetes. Sequences were obtained from central memory CD4+ T cells from blood. The rearrangement links TRBV5-1 to TRBJ2-5, with D possibly being TRBD2 (6 bases). This CDR3 reads CASSPGSGVGQETQYF. CDR3 sequence (DNA): TGCGCCAGCAGCCCTGGGTCGGGGGTCGGGCAAGAGACCCAGTACTTC.